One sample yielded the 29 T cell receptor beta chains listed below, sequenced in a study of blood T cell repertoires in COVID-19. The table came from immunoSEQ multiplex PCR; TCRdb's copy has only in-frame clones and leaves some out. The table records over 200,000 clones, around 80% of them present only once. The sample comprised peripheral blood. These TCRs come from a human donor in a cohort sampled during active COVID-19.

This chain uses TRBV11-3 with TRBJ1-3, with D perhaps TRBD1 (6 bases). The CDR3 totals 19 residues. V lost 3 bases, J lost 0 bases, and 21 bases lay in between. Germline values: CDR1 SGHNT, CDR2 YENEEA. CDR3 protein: CASSFGPGGSRSSGNTIYF. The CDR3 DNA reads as TGTGCCAGCAGCTTTGGGCCGGGGGGCTCCCGGAGCTCTGGAAACACCATATATTTT.

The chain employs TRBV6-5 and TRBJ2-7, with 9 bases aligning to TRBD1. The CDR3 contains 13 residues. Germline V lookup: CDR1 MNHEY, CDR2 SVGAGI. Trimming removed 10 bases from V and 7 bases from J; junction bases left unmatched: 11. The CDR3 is CATSGQGLGEQYF. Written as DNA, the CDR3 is TGTGCCACTTCGGGACAGGGATTGGGGGAGCAGTACTTC.

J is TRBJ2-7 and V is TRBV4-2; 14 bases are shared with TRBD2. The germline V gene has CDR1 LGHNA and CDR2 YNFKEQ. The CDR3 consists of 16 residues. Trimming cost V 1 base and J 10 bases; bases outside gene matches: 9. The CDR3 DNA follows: TGTGCCAGCAGCCAAGTGGCGGTGGGACTAGCGGGAGTTCAGTACTTC. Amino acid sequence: CASSQVAVGLAGVQYF.

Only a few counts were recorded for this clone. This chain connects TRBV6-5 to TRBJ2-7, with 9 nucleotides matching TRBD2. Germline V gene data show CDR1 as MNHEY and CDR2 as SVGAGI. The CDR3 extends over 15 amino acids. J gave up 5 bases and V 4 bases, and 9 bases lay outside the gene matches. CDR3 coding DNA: TGTGCCAGCAGTTCGCTCGGGCTAGCGGGAAACGAGCAGTACTTC. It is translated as CASSSLGLAGNEQYF.

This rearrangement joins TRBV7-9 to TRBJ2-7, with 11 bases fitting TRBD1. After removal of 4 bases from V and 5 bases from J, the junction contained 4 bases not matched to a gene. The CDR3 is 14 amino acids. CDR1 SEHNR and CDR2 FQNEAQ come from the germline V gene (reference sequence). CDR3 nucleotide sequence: TGTGCCAGCAGCTGGGGGACAGGGGGGAACGAGCAGTACTTC. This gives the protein CASSWGTGGNEQYF.

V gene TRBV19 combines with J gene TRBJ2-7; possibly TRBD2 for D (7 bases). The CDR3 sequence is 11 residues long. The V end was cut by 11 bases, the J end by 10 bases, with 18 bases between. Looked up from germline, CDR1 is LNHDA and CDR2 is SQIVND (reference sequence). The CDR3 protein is CASWGGAEQYF. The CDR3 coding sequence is TGTGCCTCATGGGGGGGCGCCGAACAGTACTTC.

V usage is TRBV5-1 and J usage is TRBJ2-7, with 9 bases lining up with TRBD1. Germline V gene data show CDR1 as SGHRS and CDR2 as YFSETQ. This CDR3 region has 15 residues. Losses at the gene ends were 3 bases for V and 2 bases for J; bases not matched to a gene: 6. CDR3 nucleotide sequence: TGCGCCAGCAGCTGGGGGGGACAGGGAGCCTACGAGCAGTACTTC. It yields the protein CASSWGGQGAYEQYF.

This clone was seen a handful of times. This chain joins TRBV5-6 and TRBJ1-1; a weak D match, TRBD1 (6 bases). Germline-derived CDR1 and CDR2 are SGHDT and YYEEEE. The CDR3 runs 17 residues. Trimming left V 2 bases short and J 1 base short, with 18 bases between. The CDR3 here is CASSFTPIGTTNTEAFF. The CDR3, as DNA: TGTGCCAGCAGCTTTACCCCCATCGGGACAACGAACACTGAAGCTTTCTTT.

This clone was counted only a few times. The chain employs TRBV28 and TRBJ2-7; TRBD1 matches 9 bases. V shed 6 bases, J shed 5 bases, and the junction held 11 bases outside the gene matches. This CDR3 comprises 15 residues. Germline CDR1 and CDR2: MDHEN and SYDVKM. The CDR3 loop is CASRYSGTGNDEQYF. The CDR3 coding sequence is TGTGCCAGCAGATACTCCGGGACAGGGAACGACGAGCAGTACTTC.

CDR3 protein: CASSLRASGHSYNEQFF. CDR3 bases: TGTGCCAGCAGCTTAAGGGCCTCAGGGCACTCCTACAATGAGCAGTTCTTC. V usage is TRBV11-2 and J usage is TRBJ2-1, with a tentative D call TRBD1 (5 bases). CDR1 SGHAT and CDR2 FQNNGV come from the germline V gene. The CDR3 totals 17 residues. Trimming removed 2 bases at V and 0 bases at J, with 14 bases between.

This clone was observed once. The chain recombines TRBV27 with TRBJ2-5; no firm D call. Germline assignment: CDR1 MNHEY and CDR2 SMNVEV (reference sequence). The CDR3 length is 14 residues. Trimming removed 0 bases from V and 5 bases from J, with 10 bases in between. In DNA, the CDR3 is TGTGCCAGCAGTTTATCCGACGTGCGGGAGACCCAGTACTTC. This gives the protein CASSLSDVRETQYF.

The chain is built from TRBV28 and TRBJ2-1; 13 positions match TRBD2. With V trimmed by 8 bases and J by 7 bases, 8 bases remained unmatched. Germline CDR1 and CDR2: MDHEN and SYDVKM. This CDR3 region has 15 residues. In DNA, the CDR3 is TGTGCCAGCTGGAGGGGGACTAGCGGGATTAATGAGCAGTTCTTC. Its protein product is CASWRGTSGINEQFF. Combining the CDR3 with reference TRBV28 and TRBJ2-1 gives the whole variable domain DVKVTQSSRYLVKRTGEKVFLECVQDMDHENMFWYRQDPGLGLRLIYFSYDVKMKEKGDIPEGYSVSREKKERFSLILESASTNQTSMYLCASWRGTSGINEQFFGPGTRLTVL.

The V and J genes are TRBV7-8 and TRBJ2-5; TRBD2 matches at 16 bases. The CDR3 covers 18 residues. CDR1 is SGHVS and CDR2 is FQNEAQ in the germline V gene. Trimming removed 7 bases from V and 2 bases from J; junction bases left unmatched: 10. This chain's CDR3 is CASTRGLAGGPSQETQYF. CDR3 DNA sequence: TGTGCCAGCACCAGGGGACTAGCGGGAGGGCCAAGTCAAGAGACCCAGTACTTC.

The CDR3 region has the DNA TGTGCCAGCAGTGATTTGAGCCAGCCCCAGCATTTT. The encoded protein is CASSDLSQPQHF. The V call is TRBV2, the J call TRBJ1-5; D gene unclear. Germline-derived CDR1 and CDR2 are SNHLY and FYNNEI. This CDR3 contains 12 residues. The V end lost 3 bases, the J end lost 7 bases, and 7 bases lay between the germline ends.

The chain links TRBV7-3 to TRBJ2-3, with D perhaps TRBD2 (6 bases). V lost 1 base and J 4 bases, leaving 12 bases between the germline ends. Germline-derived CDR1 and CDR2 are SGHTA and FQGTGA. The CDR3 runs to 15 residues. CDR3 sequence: CASSLIPGVSDTQYF. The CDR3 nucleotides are TGTGCCAGCAGCTTAATCCCGGGAGTCTCAGATACGCAGTATTTT.

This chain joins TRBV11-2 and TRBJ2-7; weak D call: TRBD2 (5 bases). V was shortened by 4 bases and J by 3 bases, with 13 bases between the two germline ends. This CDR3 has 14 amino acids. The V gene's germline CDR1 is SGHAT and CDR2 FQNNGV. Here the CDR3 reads CASSSSPGNYEQYF. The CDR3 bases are TGTGCCAGCAGCTCATCTCCGGGGAACTACGAGCAGTACTTC.

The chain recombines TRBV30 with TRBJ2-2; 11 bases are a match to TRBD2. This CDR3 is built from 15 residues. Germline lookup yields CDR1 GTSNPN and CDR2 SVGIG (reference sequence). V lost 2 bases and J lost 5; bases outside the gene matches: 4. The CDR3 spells CAWSFRLAGTGELFF. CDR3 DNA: TGTGCCTGGAGTTTCAGACTAGCGGGAACCGGGGAGCTGTTTTTT.

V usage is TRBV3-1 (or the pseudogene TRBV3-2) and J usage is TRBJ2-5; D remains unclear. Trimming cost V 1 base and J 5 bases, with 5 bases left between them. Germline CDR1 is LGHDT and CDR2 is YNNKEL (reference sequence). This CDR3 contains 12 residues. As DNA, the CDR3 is TGTGCCAGCAGCCAAGCGTTCGAGACCCAGTACTTC. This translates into CASSQAFETQYF.

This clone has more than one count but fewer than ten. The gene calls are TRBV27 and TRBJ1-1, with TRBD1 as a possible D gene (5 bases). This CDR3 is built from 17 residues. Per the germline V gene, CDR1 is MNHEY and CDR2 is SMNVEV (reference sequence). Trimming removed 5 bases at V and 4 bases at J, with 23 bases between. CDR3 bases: TGTGCCAGCAGTCCCATGCGGGGGGGAATGAAGAGCACTGAAGCTTTCTTT. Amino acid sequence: CASSPMRGGMKSTEAFF.

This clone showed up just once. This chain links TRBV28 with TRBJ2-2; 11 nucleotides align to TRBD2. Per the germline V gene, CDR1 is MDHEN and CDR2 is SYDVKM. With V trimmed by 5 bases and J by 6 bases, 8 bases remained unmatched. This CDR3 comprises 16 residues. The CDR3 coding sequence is TGTGCCAGCAGTGTCACTAGCGGGAGAGGTCCCGGGGAGCTGTTTTTT. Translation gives CASSVTSGRGPGELFF.

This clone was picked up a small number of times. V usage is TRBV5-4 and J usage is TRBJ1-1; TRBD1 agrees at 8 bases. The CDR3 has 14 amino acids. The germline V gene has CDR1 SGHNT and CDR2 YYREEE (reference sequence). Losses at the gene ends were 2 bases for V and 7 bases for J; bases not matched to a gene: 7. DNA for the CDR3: TGTGCCAGCAGCTTACCAGGGGGCGGGGATGAAGCTTTCTTT. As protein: CASSLPGGGDEAFF.

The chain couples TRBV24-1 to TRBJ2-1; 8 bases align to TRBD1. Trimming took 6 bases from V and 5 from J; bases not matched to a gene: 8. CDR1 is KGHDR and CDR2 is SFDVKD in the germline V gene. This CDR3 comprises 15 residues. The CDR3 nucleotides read TGTGCCACCAGTCACTCCGGGACAGGTAACAATGAGCAGTTCTTC. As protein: CATSHSGTGNNEQFF.

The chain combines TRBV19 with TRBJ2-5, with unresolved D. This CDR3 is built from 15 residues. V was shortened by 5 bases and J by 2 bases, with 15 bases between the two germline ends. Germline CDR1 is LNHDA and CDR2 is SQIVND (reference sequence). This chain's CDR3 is CASSRLSRSQETQYF. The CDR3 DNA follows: TGTGCCAGTAGTCGTTTGTCCCGGTCGCAAGAGACCCAGTACTTC.

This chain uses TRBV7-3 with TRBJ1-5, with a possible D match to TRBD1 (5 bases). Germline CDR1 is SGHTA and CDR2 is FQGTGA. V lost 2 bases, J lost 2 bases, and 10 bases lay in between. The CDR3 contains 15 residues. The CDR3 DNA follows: TGTGCCAGCAGCTTACAGGGAGGAGGCAATCAGCCCCAGCATTTT. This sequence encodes CASSLQGGGNQPQHF.

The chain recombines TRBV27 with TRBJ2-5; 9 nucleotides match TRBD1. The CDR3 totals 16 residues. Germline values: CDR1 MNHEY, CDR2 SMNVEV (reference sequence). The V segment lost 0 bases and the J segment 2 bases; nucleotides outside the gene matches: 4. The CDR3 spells CASSLSPGTGQETQYF. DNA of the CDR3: TGTGCCAGCAGTTTATCTCCTGGGACAGGGCAAGAGACCCAGTACTTC.

The CDR3 bases are TGCGCCAGCAGCTCCGGGACTAGCGGCTACGAGCAGTACTTC. Translation gives CASSSGTSGYEQYF. V gene TRBV5-1 combines with J gene TRBJ2-7; 11 nucleotides align to TRBD2. CDR3 length: 14 amino acids. The germline V gene has CDR1 SGHRS and CDR2 YFSETQ. The junction had 2 bases not matched to a gene; V was cut back by 3 bases and J by 3 bases. The full variable domain, its missing parts supplied by reference TRBV5-1 and TRBJ2-7, is KAGVTQTPRYLIKTRGQQVTLSCSPISGHRSVSWYQQTPGQGLQFLFEYFSETQRNKGNFPGRFSGRQFSNSRSEMNVSTLELGDSALYLCASSSGTSGYEQYFGPGTRLTVT.

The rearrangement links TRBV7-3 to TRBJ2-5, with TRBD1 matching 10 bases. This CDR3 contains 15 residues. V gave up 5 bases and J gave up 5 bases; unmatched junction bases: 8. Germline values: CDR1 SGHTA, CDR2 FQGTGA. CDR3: CASSVTGGAWETQYF. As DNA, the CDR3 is TGTGCCAGCAGCGTGACAGGGGGCGCGTGGGAGACCCAGTACTTC.

The CDR3 DNA is TGTGCCAGCAGCCAGGGCAGGGGGCACAGCGCGACTGGAAACACCATATATTTT. Encoded protein: CASSQGRGHSATGNTIYF. The chain has TRBV5-6 and TRBJ1-3; TRBD1 matches 8 bases. V shed 4 bases and J 2 bases; nucleotides not matched to a gene: 14. CDR1 and CDR2 from the germline V gene are SGHDT and YYEEEE. The CDR3 spans 18 residues.

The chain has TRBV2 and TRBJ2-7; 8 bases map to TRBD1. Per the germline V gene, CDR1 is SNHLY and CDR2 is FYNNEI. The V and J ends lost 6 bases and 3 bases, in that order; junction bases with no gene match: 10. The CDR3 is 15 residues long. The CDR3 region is CASRGGQVLFYEQYF. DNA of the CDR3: TGTGCCAGCAGGGGGGGACAGGTTCTTTTCTACGAGCAGTACTTC.